The clone carrying this T cell receptor (beta chain) appeared many times. Its antigen is unidentified. This entry belongs to a study of T cell repertoires in cytomegalovirus infection. V lost 1 base and J 3 bases, leaving 10 bases between the germline ends. Germline CDR1 reads DFQATT; CDR2 reads SNEGSKA (reference sequence). CDR3 length: 13 residues. TCRdb reanalysed the reads using MiXCR and keeps one entry per CDR3 protein. The sample records about 230,000 distinct CDR3 sequences, roughly 6.5% being singletons. Study-level points and caveats: Identification of carriers of CMV plus the relevant HLA was performed using cumulative public TCR beta family frequency. HLA-C-restricted CMV-specific TCR beta clonotypes prevailed in the ex vivo response.

This clonotype was obtained from a human donor in good health (CMV status not recorded). Some clones in this sample may be carry-over from other donors' samples. Sequences were obtained from PBMCs. The chain employs TRBV20-1 and TRBJ2-7, with D perhaps TRBD1 or TRBD2 (5 bases each). The CDR3 DNA is TGCAGTGCTAGAGTGGGGGAGCTCTACGAGCAGTACTTC. Protein product: CSARVGELYEQYF.